Following are 25 T cell receptor beta chains from one sample sequenced in a study of shared clonotypes between healthy human individuals. The assay was immunoSEQ multiplex PCR, and TCRdb's table has in-frame clones only and misses some. The sample shows approximately 620,000 clones, almost 97% of them seen only once. The sequencing sample was made of naive CD4+ T cells sorted from blood. Subset in this sample: CD45RA+ positively selected. The receptors here all came from a woman younger than 45 in good health.

V is TRBV14 and J is TRBJ2-3; D is undetermined. Trimming took off 5 bases at V and 8 bases at J, with 8 bases between the two ends. The germline gives CDR1 SGHDN, CDR2 FVKESK. This CDR3 is built from 11 residues. In DNA, the CDR3 is TGTGCCAGCAGCAAGACCGCTACGCAGTATTTT. Amino acid sequence: CASSKTATQYF. Using reference TRBV14 and TRBJ2-3 for the parts outside the CDR3, the full variable domain is EAGVTQFPSHSVIEKGQTVTLRCDPISGHDNLYWYRRVMGKEIKFLLHFVKESKQDESGMPNNRFLAERTGGTYSTLKVQPAELEDSGVYFCASSKTATQYFGPGTRLTVL.

J is TRBJ2-7 and V is TRBV20-1; D not resolved. Germline assignment: CDR1 DFQATT and CDR2 SNEGSKA (reference sequence). CDR3 length: 11 amino acids. V was cut by 2 bases and J by 5 bases, with 7 bases left in between. CDR3 DNA sequence: TGCAGTGCTAGAAGATCAAACGAGCAGTACTTC. This encodes CSARRSNEQYF.

The chain has TRBV7-8 and TRBJ1-3; D not certain. This CDR3 is built from 15 residues. Germline CDR1 is SGHVS and CDR2 is FQNEAQ. Trimming left V 5 bases short and J 2 bases short, with 13 bases between. CDR3 loop: CASSSWSRAGNTIYF. CDR3 DNA: TGTGCCAGCAGCAGCTGGTCAAGGGCTGGAAACACCATATATTTT.

The chain carries TRBV10-3 and TRBJ2-7; D may be TRBD1 (6 bases). The CDR3 consists of 14 residues. The V and J ends lost 2 bases and 6 bases respectively, with 14 bases between them. CDR1 is ENHRY and CDR2 is SYGVKD in the germline V gene. The CDR3 nucleotides read TGTGCCATCAGTGAGAGCGGACAGACCCGCGAGCAGTACTTC. Encoded protein: CAISESGQTREQYF.

Here the CDR3 DNA reads TGTGCCAGCAGTTACTCCCAAATTGATACGCAGTATTTT. Protein product: CASSYSQIDTQYF. The gene calls are TRBV6-5 and TRBJ2-3; D call uncertain. This CDR3 has 13 amino acids. V gave up 0 bases and J gave up 6 bases, with 7 bases separating them. CDR1 MNHEY and CDR2 SVGAGI come from the germline V gene.

The chain carries TRBV11-3 and TRBJ2-2, with 7 bases fitting TRBD2. V was pared by 3 bases and J by 3 bases, with 7 bases of the junction left unmatched. The CDR3 is 16 residues long. Germline CDR1 SGHNT, CDR2 YENEEA. The CDR3 protein is CASSFGAGDDTGELFF. The CDR3, as DNA: TGTGCCAGCAGCTTCGGCGCGGGAGATGACACCGGGGAGCTGTTTTTT.

The rearrangement uses TRBV15 and TRBJ2-2; tentative D call: TRBD1 (5 bases). The V gene lost 3 bases and the J gene lost 0 bases, with 8 bases spanning the gap. CDR1 is LNHNV, CDR2 YYDKDF, per germline (reference sequence). This CDR3 comprises 15 residues. The CDR3 nucleotides are TGTGCCACCAGCAGCGACAGACCGAACACCGGGGAGCTGTTTTTT. Translation: CATSSDRPNTGELFF.

In regard to this clone: Germline and junction disagree at one end, which may indicate a read error. This rearrangement joins TRBV19 to TRBJ2-2; D is possibly TRBD2 (5 bases). This CDR3 has 14 residues. Germline V gene lookup returns CDR1 LNHDA and CDR2 SQIVND (reference sequence). The CDR3 DNA sequence: TGTGCCAGTAGACTTAGACCGGAACACCGGGGAGCTGTTTTT. Its translation is CASRLRPEHRGAVF.

This clone was counted once. The chain couples TRBV7-9 to TRBJ1-4; TRBD1 might be the D (5 bases). The length of the CDR3 is 15 residues. CDR1 is SEHNR and CDR2 is FQNEAQ in the germline V gene (reference sequence). Trimming left V 4 bases short and J 0 bases short, with 9 bases between. The CDR3 reads CASSSTGATNEKLFF. DNA for the CDR3: TGTGCCAGCAGCTCCACGGGGGCAACTAATGAAAAACTGTTTTTT. Supplemented by reference TRBV7-9 and TRBJ1-4, the full variable domain reads DTGVSQNPRHKITKRGQNVTFRCDPISEHNRLYWYRQTLGQGPEFLTYFQNEAQLEKSRLLSDRFSAERPKGSFSTLEIQRTEQGDSAMYLCASSSTGATNEKLFFGSGTQLSVL.

The genes are TRBV9 and TRBJ2-1; 7 nucleotides align to TRBD1. Germline V gene lookup returns CDR1 SGDLS and CDR2 YYNGEE. The CDR3 loop spans 15 amino acids. V was pared by 3 bases and J by 0 bases, with 3 bases of the junction left unmatched. The CDR3 protein is CASSDTGVSYNEQFF. DNA for the CDR3: TGTGCCAGCAGCGATACAGGGGTCTCCTACAATGAGCAGTTCTTC.

This clone appeared a single time. The chain couples TRBV5-1 to TRBJ1-3; D may be TRBD1 (5 bases). The germline V gene has CDR1 SGHRS and CDR2 YFSETQ. The V and J ends lost 0 bases and 0 bases respectively, with 10 bases between them. The length of the CDR3 is 16 residues. The CDR3 nucleotides are TGCGCCAGCAGCTTGGTCGCAGGGATCTCTGGAAACACCATATATTTT. Protein sequence: CASSLVAGISGNTIYF.

The genes are TRBV19 and TRBJ1-4; 8 bases map to TRBD1. Looked up from germline, CDR1 is LNHDA and CDR2 is SQIVND (reference sequence). The CDR3 contains 14 residues. V lost 5 bases, J lost 4 bases, and 3 bases stayed unmatched. As DNA, the CDR3 is TGTGCCAGTAGTGCCGGACAGGGTAATGAAAAACTGTTTTTT. The encoded protein is CASSAGQGNEKLFF.

This sequence joins TRBV29-1 and TRBJ1-2; D gene uncertain. Germline CDR1 is SQVTM and CDR2 is ANQGSEA. The CDR3 length is 11 residues. Trimming took off 7 bases at V and 2 bases at J, with 8 bases between the two ends. CDR3 nucleotides: TGCAGCGATGGACGGAACTATGGCTACACCTTC. Translating gives CSDGRNYGYTF.

The chain combines TRBV4-1 with TRBJ1-2; no clear D. Per the germline V gene, CDR1 is MGHRA and CDR2 is YSYEKL. V lost 1 base, J lost 7 bases, and 16 bases lay in between. The CDR3 totals 15 residues. The CDR3 coding sequence is TGCGCCAGCAGCCAAGGTGAGGGTGCTTGGCGTGGCTACACCTTC. Protein: CASSQGEGAWRGYTF.

This rearrangement joins TRBV11-2 to TRBJ2-7; D gene uncertain. V lost 1 base and J 5 bases, leaving 6 bases between the germline ends. Germline V gene lookup returns CDR1 SGHAT and CDR2 FQNNGV. The CDR3 runs 12 residues. This CDR3 is CASSLVFDEQYF. DNA of the CDR3: TGTGCCAGCAGCTTAGTATTCGACGAGCAGTACTTC.

The chain employs TRBV11-2 and TRBJ2-1, with 7 bases aligning to TRBD2. The CDR3 consists of 15 residues. Germline V gene data show CDR1 as SGHAT and CDR2 as FQNNGV. Unmatched junction bases numbered 14, after V lost 3 bases and J lost 12 bases. CDR3: CASSFPGIRGGGQFF. Written as DNA, the CDR3 is TGTGCCAGCAGCTTCCCCGGTATTCGTGGGGGGGGGCAGTTCTTC.

The rearrangement joins TRBV14 to TRBJ1-1; D unresolved. This CDR3 is built from 14 residues. The V gene lost 3 bases and the J gene lost 0 bases, with 8 bases spanning the gap. In germline, CDR1 is SGHDN, CDR2 FVKESK. The CDR3 bases are TGTGCCAGCAGCCACGGCAGGATGAACACTGAAGCTTTCTTT. Protein sequence: CASSHGRMNTEAFF.

A word on this clone: Different DNA sequences within this sample yield the same CDR3. The gene calls are TRBV7-6 and TRBJ2-5; D is unclear. The germline V gene encodes CDR1 SGHVS and CDR2 FNYEAQ. This CDR3 is built from 12 residues. V lost 4 bases and J lost 3, with 6 bases in between. CDR3 coding DNA: TGTGCCAGCAGCTCTAGGAAAGAGACCCAGTACTTC. This codes for CASSSRKETQYF.

The J gene is TRBJ2-7, the V gene TRBV27; 7 bases map to TRBD2. Trimming at V came to 0 bases and at J to 1 base, leaving 6 bases not matched to a gene. The CDR3 has 16 amino acids. CDR1 is MNHEY and CDR2 is SMNVEV in the germline V gene (reference sequence). The CDR3: CASSLSFSGLSYEQYF. CDR3 in DNA: TGTGCCAGCAGTTTATCGTTTAGCGGGCTGTCCTACGAGCAGTACTTC.

This chain joins TRBV5-1 and TRBJ2-7; 9 nucleotides line up with TRBD2. Trimming took 6 bases from V and 2 from J; bases not matched to a gene: 3. Germline CDR1 SGHRS, CDR2 YFSETQ. The CDR3 spans 13 residues. CDR3 protein: CASTSGETYEQYF. CDR3 bases: TGCGCCAGCACTAGCGGGGAAACCTACGAGCAGTACTTC. Looking up the rest from reference TRBV5-1 and TRBJ2-7 gives the full variable domain: KAGVTQTPRYLIKTRGQQVTLSCSPISGHRSVSWYQQTPGQGLQFLFEYFSETQRNKGNFPGRFSGRQFSNSRSEMNVSTLELGDSALYLCASTSGETYEQYFGPGTRLTVT.

This chain connects TRBV30 to TRBJ1-4; TRBD1 agrees at 8 bases. Looked up from germline, CDR1 is GTSNPN and CDR2 is SVGIG (reference sequence). This CDR3 has 14 residues. The J segment lost 4 bases and the V segment lost 2 bases, leaving 3 bases of the junction unmatched. The CDR3 nucleotides are TGTGCCTGGAGTCAGGGGGCTGGTAATGAAAAACTGTTTTTT. Translated: CAWSQGAGNEKLFF.

The chain has TRBV6-1 and TRBJ2-7; 7 bases align to TRBD1. CDR1 MNHNS and CDR2 SASEGT come from the germline V gene. Trimming at V came to 7 bases and at J to 3 bases, leaving 3 bases not matched to a gene. The CDR3 is 12 residues long. In DNA form, the CDR3 reads TGTGCCAGCAAGCCAGGGGGCTACGAGCAGTACTTC. It yields the protein CASKPGGYEQYF.

The chain employs TRBV7-6 and TRBJ2-5, with TRBD2 as a possible D gene (5 bases). Trimming shortened V by 5 bases and J by 5 bases, and 6 bases separated the two germline ends. This CDR3 comprises 11 residues. CDR1 SGHVS and CDR2 FNYEAQ come from the germline V gene. CDR3 sequence (DNA): TGTGCCAGCAGCCGAGGGGAGACCCAGTACTTC. This sequence encodes CASSRGETQYF.

The rearrangement uses TRBV5-1 and TRBJ2-1; 12 bases fit TRBD2. Trimming cost V 4 bases and J 8 bases; bases outside gene matches: 7. CDR3 length: 15 amino acids. The germline CDR1 and CDR2 sequences are SGHRS and YFSETQ. The CDR3 protein is CASSVGLAGNYEQFF. The CDR3 DNA reads as TGCGCCAGCAGCGTCGGACTAGCGGGAAACTATGAGCAGTTCTTC.

About this clone itself: This specimen includes other DNA sequences encoding the same CDR3. This rearrangement joins TRBV29-1 to TRBJ1-1; 9 bases agree with TRBD1. V trimming: 6 bases; J trimming: 4 bases; junction bases outside the gene matches: 3. This CDR3 comprises 12 residues. Germline V CDR1 and CDR2: SQVTM, ANQGSEA. CDR3 bases: TGCAGCGTGGGACAGGGTGGCACTGAAGCTTTCTTT. Its translation is CSVGQGGTEAFF.